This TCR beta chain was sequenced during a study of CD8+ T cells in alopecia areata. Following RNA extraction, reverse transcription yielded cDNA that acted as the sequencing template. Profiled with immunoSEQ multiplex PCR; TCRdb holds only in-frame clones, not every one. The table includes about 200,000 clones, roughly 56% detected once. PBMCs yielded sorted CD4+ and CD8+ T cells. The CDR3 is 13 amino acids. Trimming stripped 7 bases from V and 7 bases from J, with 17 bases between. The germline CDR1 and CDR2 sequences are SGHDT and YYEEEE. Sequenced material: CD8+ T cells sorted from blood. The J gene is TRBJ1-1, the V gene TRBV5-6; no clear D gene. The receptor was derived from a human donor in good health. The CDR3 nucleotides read TGTGCCAGCGCGAGCGGATCTAAACTTGAAGCTTTCTTT. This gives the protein CASASGSKLEAFF.